The entry below describes one T cell receptor beta chain. This sample is drawn from a study of shared clonotypes between healthy human individuals. Sorted subsets were amplified in replicate PCRs using 150 to 250 ng DNA, about 30,000 T cell genomes. The repertoire was sequenced with immunoSEQ multiplex PCR; TCRdb's copy has only in-frame clones and lacks some. Of about 2.4 million clones listed, 90% to 95% are singletons. The TCR sequence derives from a man younger than 35 in good health. Sequencing used naive CD4+ T cells sorted from blood. Subset given: CD45RA+ positively selected.

CDR3 region: CASSLGSADEQYF. For the CDR3, the DNA is TGTGCCAGCAGCTTAGGATCGGCAGACGAGCAGTACTTC. The chain couples TRBV7-9 to TRBJ2-7; D gene unclear. The V end lost 1 base, the J end lost 5 bases, and 9 bases lay between the germline ends. The CDR3 is 13 residues long. Per germline, CDR1 SEHNR and CDR2 FQNEAQ (reference sequence). Full variable domain (outside the CDR3, taken from reference TRBV7-9 and TRBJ2-7): DTGVSQNPRHKITKRGQNVTFRCDPISEHNRLYWYRQTLGQGPEFLTYFQNEAQLEKSRLLSDRFSAERPKGSFSTLEIQRTEQGDSAMYLCASSLGSADEQYFGPGTRLTVT.